This TCR beta chain was observed in a study of Graves' ophthalmopathy and Graves' hyperthyroidism. V dropped 7 bases and J dropped 0 bases, with 7 bases sitting between them. Looked up from germline, CDR1 is MNHNS and CDR2 is SASEGT. CDR3 length: 13 residues. From RNA, the CDR3 regions of TCR beta chains were amplified and sequenced. Investigators did first-round RT-PCR with HTBI primers, then second-round multiplex PCR. TCRdb re-analysed the multiplex PCR reads in MiXCR, keeping a single row per CDR3 protein. The sample holds about 390,000 distinct CDR3 sequences, roughly 15% seen once. Many counts were recorded for this clonotype.

This chain links TRBV6-1 with TRBJ1-3; the D is unclear. Material: peripheral blood. The receptor was isolated from an adult woman with stable Graves' hyperthyroidism. The CDR3 sequence: CASTESSGNTIYF. In nucleotides, the CDR3 is TGTGCCAGCACTGAGAGCTCTGGAAACACCATATATTTT.